The 8 T cell receptor beta chains below all came from one sample that was sequenced in a study of OX40 agonist ivuxolimab in advanced cancers. Sequencing used immunoSEQ multiplex PCR; TCRdb keeps in-frame clones, though not all of them. The data contain about 45,000 clones, 65% to 85% of them singletons. Sequenced material: CD4+ or CD8+ T cells sorted from blood, taken in a trial of the OX40 agonist ivuxolimab. The receptors come from an adult with an advanced solid tumor such as melanoma, head and neck, liver or kidney cancer.

This chain uses TRBV2 with TRBJ1-1, with 8 bases that match TRBD1. Per germline, CDR1 SNHLY and CDR2 FYNNEI. CDR3 length equals 12 residues. V lost 11 bases to trimming and J lost 2 bases; unmatched junction nucleotides: 4. The CDR3 region is CADQGANTEAFF. CDR3 in DNA: TGTGCCGACCAGGGGGCTAACACTGAAGCTTTCTTT.

V and J are TRBV28 and TRBJ2-1; D may be TRBD1 (6 bases). The V end was cut by 4 bases, the J end by 10 bases, with 11 bases between. Germline CDR1 reads MDHEN; CDR2 reads SYDVKM. The CDR3 is made up of 12 amino acids. The CDR3 loop reads CASSSRGREQFF. Here the CDR3 DNA reads TGTGCCAGCAGTTCCAGGGGTCGGGAGCAGTTCTTC.

V usage is TRBV27 and J usage is TRBJ1-1; TRBD1 matches at 7 bases. Germline V gives CDR1 MNHEY, CDR2 SMNVEV (reference sequence). Trimming removed 3 bases from V and 4 bases from J; junction bases left unmatched: 11. The CDR3 is made up of 16 amino acids. The CDR3 DNA reads TGTGCCAGCAGTTTCCAAGGGGGCGTGGGGCTCACTGAAGCTTTCTTT. It yields the protein CASSFQGGVGLTEAFF.

This rearrangement joins TRBV6-1 to TRBJ1-2; TRBD1 matches at 7 bases. CDR3 length equals 13 residues. From germline, CDR1 is MNHNS and CDR2 SASEGT. Trimming removed 5 bases from V and 8 bases from J; junction bases left unmatched: 8. CDR3 nucleotide sequence: TGTGCCAGCAGTTTCCTAGACAGGGACGGCTACACCTTC. Its protein product is CASSFLDRDGYTF.

The chain couples TRBV4-1 to TRBJ1-2, with D maybe TRBD1 (5 bases). The CDR3 extends over 17 amino acids. V was shortened by 0 bases and J by 2 bases, with 16 bases between the two germline ends. Germline CDR1 is MGHRA and CDR2 is YSYEKL. CDR3 DNA: TGCGCCAGCAGCCAAGATTCCCGACAGCCCGCGAACTATGGCTACACCTTC. Translated: CASSQDSRQPANYGYTF.

The CDR3 protein is CSVESKYSYGYTF. DNA for the CDR3: TGCAGCGTTGAAAGCAAATATAGCTATGGCTACACCTTC. The chain is built from TRBV29-1 and TRBJ1-2; D is unresolved. V was pared by 2 bases and J by 4 bases, with 11 bases between. This CDR3 contains 13 residues. From germline, CDR1 is SQVTM and CDR2 ANQGSEA.

The chain carries TRBV28 and TRBJ2-5, with TRBD2 identical over 7 bases. Germline trimming cut 5 bases from V and 5 bases from J; bases unmatched to any gene: 8. The CDR3 is made up of 14 amino acids. Germline lookup yields CDR1 MDHEN and CDR2 SYDVKM. CDR3 in DNA: TGTGCCAGCAGTAGTCCGCCTAGCGGTGAGACCCAGTACTTC. This encodes CASSSPPSGETQYF. Combining the CDR3 with reference TRBV28 and TRBJ2-5 gives the whole variable domain DVKVTQSSRYLVKRTGEKVFLECVQDMDHENMFWYRQDPGLGLRLIYFSYDVKMKEKGDIPEGYSVSREKKERFSLILESASTNQTSMYLCASSSPPSGETQYFGPGTRLLVL.

A single count supports this clone. The rearrangement links TRBV2 to TRBJ2-1; TRBD1 matches at 8 bases. The CDR3 loop spans 16 amino acids. Germline CDR1 and CDR2: SNHLY and FYNNEI. V lost 4 bases and J lost 2; bases outside the gene matches: 7. The DNA of the CDR3 is TGTGCCAGCAGTGGGGTTGACAGGGGTGCCTACAATGAGCAGTTCTTC. It encodes CASSGVDRGAYNEQFF.